The 5 T cell receptor beta chains reported below all come from one sample, sequenced in a study of blood T cell repertoires in COVID-19. The method was immunoSEQ multiplex PCR; TCRdb's version includes in-frame clones alone and lacks a portion of them. The sample holds 240,000 or so clones, roughly 82% seen once. What was sequenced was peripheral blood. Receptors originate from a man at least 80 years old with acute or convalescent COVID-19.

The chain uses TRBV19 and TRBJ1-5; TRBD1 is a possible D gene (6 bases). Trimming left V 3 bases short and J 6 bases short, with 6 bases between. CDR3 length equals 12 residues. Germline loops: CDR1 LNHDA, CDR2 SQIVND (reference sequence). CDR3: CASSMGAQPQHF. CDR3 sequence (DNA): TGTGCCAGTAGTATGGGGGCTCAGCCCCAGCATTTT.

This clone has only one observation. This chain uses TRBV28 with TRBJ2-1; no clear D gene. The V and J ends lost 3 bases and 4 bases respectively, with 7 bases between them. Germline V CDR1 and CDR2: MDHEN, SYDVKM. The CDR3 is made up of 13 amino acids. CDR3 in DNA: TGTGCCAGCAGTTTCAGTCGATACAATGAGCAGTTCTTC. Residues: CASSFSRYNEQFF.

This chain links TRBV21-1 with TRBJ2-3; TRBD2 is the table's D call and was not checked against the DNA. TRBV21-1 is termed a pseudogene. This CDR3 is built from 15 residues. CDR3 loop: CASSFQRALTDTQYF. CDR3 in DNA: TGTGCCAGCAGCTTCCAGCGAGCCCTCACAGATACGCAGTATTTT.

CDR3 DNA: TGTGCCAGCAGTTTTGGGACAGGGGGCGGACAGCCCCAGCATTTT. This gives the protein CASSFGTGGGQPQHF. The chain uses TRBV2 and TRBJ1-5, with 12 positions matching TRBD1. Germline V gene lookup returns CDR1 SNHLY and CDR2 FYNNEI. CDR3 length equals 15 residues. V gave up 5 bases and J gave up 7 bases; unmatched junction bases: 6.

The V and J genes are TRBV2 and TRBJ1-3; D is ambiguous. The CDR3 covers 18 residues. The V end lost 4 bases, the J end lost 0 bases, and 19 bases lay between the germline ends. The germline V gene encodes CDR1 SNHLY and CDR2 FYNNEI. The CDR3 sequence is CASSVTLLTRISGNTIYF. CDR3 nucleotides: TGTGCCAGCAGTGTGACCCTTCTGACTCGAATCTCTGGAAACACCATATATTTT.